The sample holds a few counts of the clone carrying this T cell receptor (beta chain). CDR1 is LGHNA, CDR2 YSLEER, per germline. This CDR3 is built from 15 residues. The V gene lost 0 bases and the J gene lost 1 base, with 9 bases spanning the gap. This entry is derived from a study of blood T cell repertoires in COVID-19. About the research overall: The study drew acute and convalescent COVID-19 samples from the United States, Italy and Spain.

The table came from immunoSEQ multiplex PCR; TCRdb's copy has only in-frame clones and leaves some out. The sample records around 220,000 clones, approximately 91% being singletons. Sequencing was performed on peripheral blood. The receptor was isolated from a middle-aged woman who had recovered from COVID-19. The chain employs TRBV4-3 and TRBJ1-2; D is perhaps TRBD1 (6 bases). DNA for the CDR3: TGCGCCAGCAGCCAAGAGGGACAAATTAACTATGGCTACACCTTC. Its translation: CASSQEGQINYGYTF.